A selection of T cell receptor beta chains follows, all from one sample in a study of T-cell reconstitution after alpha-beta-depleted transplantation in children. TCRdb reprocessed the PCR reads with MiXCR, giving one entry per CDR3 protein. The sample lists a few hundred thousand distinct CDR3 sequences, 10% seen once, with less than 8% in the top ten. Sequences were derived from PBMCs, sampled before TCRalphabeta/CD19-depleted stem cell transplant. These receptors originate from a boy in the first two years of life with acute myeloid leukemia, due to receive a stem cell transplant. The CDR3 runs from the conserved cysteine through the conserved F or W. The D gene is left open where the match is weak. Some rows have no size entry. The others give once, few or many, or a class for an expanded clone.

TRBJ2-7,many,TRBV4-2,-,CASSQDSSYEQYF,TGTGCCAGCAGCCAGGACAGCTCCTACGAGCAGTACTTC
TRBJ2-5,-,TRBV20-1,TRBD1,CSAGDRGRETQYF,TGCAGTGCTGGGGACAGGGGGCGAGAGACCCAGTACTTC
TRBJ1-2,-,TRBV2,-,CASNSKVYGYTF,TGTGCCAGCAATAGTAAAGTATATGGCTACACCTTC
TRBJ2-2,-,TRBV20-1,-,CSAGADLNTGELFF,TGCAGTGCTGGAGCCGATCTGAACACCGGGGAGCTGTTTTTT
TRBJ2-3,many,TRBV20-1,-,CSARGDWINTDTQYF,TGCAGTGCTAGGGGTGATTGGATTAACACAGATACGCAGTATTTT
TRBJ1-3,-,TRBV5-1,TRBD1,CASSLAGTGPGNTIYF,TGCGCCAGCAGCTTAGCCGGGACAGGGCCCGGAAACACCATATATTTT
TRBJ2-1,many,TRBV20-1,TRBD2,CSARPGLASFYNEQFF,TGCAGTGCTAGGCCGGGACTAGCGTCCTTCTACAATGAGCAGTTCTTC
TRBJ2-1,-,TRBV5-1,TRBD2,CASSLRSAGTSGPLPGAYNEQFF,TGCGCCAGCAGCTTGCGGAGCGCGGGGACTAGCGGGCCCCTCCCCGGCGCCTACAATGAGCAGTTCTTC
TRBJ2-1,-,TRBV24-1,TRBD2,CATSDRGLAGAHEQFF,TGTGCCACCAGTGACCGCGGACTAGCGGGCGCACATGAGCAGTTCTTC
TRBJ2-5,-,TRBV5-4,-,CASSLVGGDQEIQYF,TGTGCCAGCAGCTTGGTTGGGGGAGACCAAGAGATCCAGTACTTC
TRBJ2-5,many,TRBV7-2,-,CASSLPLGGGETQYF,TGTGCCAGCAGCTTACCTCTTGGGGGTGGGGAGACCCAGTACTTC
TRBJ2-1,many,TRBV5-1,-,CASSRIGGSYNEQFF,TGCGCCAGCAGCCGAATAGGAGGCTCCTACAATGAGCAGTTCTTC
TRBJ1-2,-,TRBV28,TRBD1,CASSLIGRGLYGYTF,TGTGCCAGCAGTTTAATCGGCAGGGGGCTCTATGGCTACACCTTC
TRBJ1-4,many,TRBV7-7,-,CASSSRDRGPTNEKLFF,TGTGCCAGCAGCTCCCGGGACCGTGGGCCAACTAATGAAAAACTGTTTTTT
TRBJ1-5,many,TRBV3-1,TRBD1,CASGLDRNQPQHF,TGTGCCAGTGGTCTGGACAGGAATCAGCCCCAGCATTTT
TRBJ2-2,-,TRBV9,TRBD1,CASSVGQGPTGELFF,TGTGCCAGCAGCGTCGGACAGGGGCCCACCGGGGAGCTGTTTTTT
TRBJ2-7,many,TRBV5-1,TRBD1,CASSSRDRGYEQYF,TGCGCCAGCAGCTCCCGGGACAGGGGGTACGAGCAGTACTTC
TRBJ2-7,-,TRBV7-3,TRBD1,CASSLRQGSRNEQYF,TGTGCCAGCAGCTTAAGACAGGGAAGTCGAAACGAGCAGTACTTC
TRBJ2-4,many,TRBV12-3/TRBV12-4,-,CASSFTPGLAKNIQYF,TGTGCCAGCAGTTTTACCCCGGGGCTAGCCAAAAACATTCAGTACTTC
TRBJ2-1,many,TRBV7-9,-,CASSLTAGSYNEQFF,TGTGCCAGCAGCTTGACGGCGGGAAGTTACAATGAGCAGTTCTTC
TRBJ1-4,many,TRBV18,-,CASSPNTATNEKLFF,TGTGCCAGCTCACCAAATACAGCAACTAATGAAAAACTGTTTTTT
TRBJ2-5,few,TRBV6-2/TRBV6-3,TRBD2,CASSRGGAVETQYF,TGTGCCAGCAGTCGCGGGGGGGCCGTGGAGACCCAGTACTTC
TRBJ1-3,many,TRBV9,-,CASNRGGGRENTIYF,TGTGCCAGCAACCGAGGTGGGGGGCGCGAAAACACCATATATTTT
TRBJ2-7,many,TRBV30,-,CAWSLTGAKDEQYF,TGTGCCTGGAGTTTGACAGGCGCTAAGGACGAGCAGTACTTC
TRBJ2-7,many,TRBV12-3/TRBV12-4,-,CASSFSRGHGGYEQYF,TGTGCCAGCAGTTTTAGCAGGGGTCATGGGGGCTACGAGCAGTACTTC
TRBJ1-1,many,TRBV14,-,CASSQAGGSTEAFF,TGTGCCAGCAGCCAAGCGGGAGGGAGCACTGAAGCTTTCTTT
TRBJ1-1,many,TRBV6-2/TRBV6-3,-,CASSYRETTEAFF,TGTGCCAGCAGCTACAGGGAGACCACTGAAGCTTTCTTT
TRBJ2-5,many,TRBV4-2,-,CASSQGLNRQETQYF,TGTGCCAGCAGCCAAGGACTAAACCGCCAAGAGACCCAGTACTTC
TRBJ2-3,many,TRBV12-3/TRBV12-4,-,CASSLPGPVTDTQYF,TGTGCCAGCAGTTTACCGGGACCTGTCACAGATACGCAGTATTTT
TRBJ2-3,many,TRBV12-3/TRBV12-4,TRBD2,CASSGTSGSSTDTQYF,TGTGCCAGCAGCGGGACTAGCGGGTCTAGCACAGATACGCAGTATTTT
TRBJ2-7,many,TRBV5-6,-,CASSLWEYEPYEQYF,TGTGCCAGCAGCTTGTGGGAGTACGAGCCCTACGAGCAGTACTTC
TRBJ2-4,few,TRBV2,-,CASSEQGLAKNIQYF,TGTGCCAGCAGTGAACAAGGGTTAGCCAAAAACATTCAGTACTTC
TRBJ1-2,many,TRBV28,-,CASSLQPYGYTF,TGTGCCAGCAGTTTACAGCCCTATGGCTACACCTTC
TRBJ2-7,many,TRBV7-9,-,CASSNFDRTHGYEQYF,TGTGCCAGCAGCAATTTCGACAGGACCCACGGCTACGAGCAGTACTTC
TRBJ2-7,-,TRBV20-1,-,CSARDRRGAAYEQYF,TGCAGTGCTAGAGATCGTCGGGGGGCGGCCTACGAGCAGTACTTC
TRBJ2-7,many,TRBV7-6,-,CASSKTGGYEQYF,TGTGCCAGCAGCAAAACTGGGGGCTACGAGCAGTACTTC
TRBJ1-1,many,TRBV3-1,TRBD1,CASSQAGQPPEGNTEAFF,TGTGCCAGCAGCCAAGCGGGACAGCCCCCAGAGGGGAACACTGAAGCTTTCTTT
TRBJ2-3,many,TRBV7-3,-,CASSLTGPGATDTQYF,TGTGCCAGCAGCTTAACCGGGCCGGGAGCAACAGATACGCAGTATTTT
TRBJ1-1,many,TRBV7-9,TRBD1,CASSLTPGQMNTEAFF,TGTGCCAGCAGCTTAACTCCGGGACAGATGAACACTGAAGCTTTCTTT
TRBJ2-3,many,TRBV24-1,TRBD1,CATSDPGQGLQKDTQYF,TGTGCCACCAGTGATCCGGGACAGGGACTGCAAAAAGATACGCAGTATTTT
TRBJ2-3,-,TRBV7-9,-,CASSVGSTAFGTQYF,TGTGCCAGCAGCGTCGGGAGCACGGCGTTTGGTACGCAGTATTTT
TRBJ2-7,many,TRBV5-1,-,CASSMTSYEQYF,TGCGCCAGCAGCATGACTAGCTACGAGCAGTACTTC
TRBJ2-7,few,TRBV11-2,-,CASSFTSGPPYEQYF,TGTGCCAGCAGCTTTACCAGCGGCCCTCCCTACGAGCAGTACTTC
TRBJ2-3,many,TRBV29-1,-,CSVCESTDTQYF,TGCAGCGTTTGCGAAAGCACAGATACGCAGTATTTT
TRBJ2-3,many,TRBV19,TRBD2,CASSPPLAGGGDTQYF,TGTGCCAGTAGTCCGCCCCTAGCGGGGGGGGGAGATACGCAGTATTTT
TRBJ2-7,many,TRBV12-3/TRBV12-4,TRBD2,CASSLWLAGGPASYEQYF,TGTGCCAGCAGTTTGTGGCTAGCGGGAGGGCCTGCTTCCTACGAGCAGTACTTC
TRBJ2-1,few,TRBV12-1,-,CAGSSFVSGTSGLYNEQFF,TGTGCCGGCAGCTCTTTTGTCTCCGGGACTAGCGGACTCTACAATGAGCAGTTCTTC
TRBJ1-2,-,TRBV27,TRBD1,CASSPSVGQRIDF,TGTGCCAGCAGCCCAAGTGTGGGACAGCGTATTGACTTC
TRBJ2-1,-,TRBV5-4,-,CASSFETSSYNEQFF,TGTGCCAGCAGCTTTGAGACTAGCTCCTACAATGAGCAGTTCTTC
TRBJ2-1,many,TRBV28,TRBD2,CASSYERGGYYNEQFF,TGTGCCAGCAGTTACGAGCGGGGCGGTTATTACAATGAGCAGTTCTTC
TRBJ2-7,many,TRBV28,-,CASSFYRIRYEQYF,TGTGCCAGCAGTTTTTACAGGATTCGGTACGAGCAGTACTTC
TRBJ2-1,-,TRBV18,TRBD1,CASSRGQGRNNEQFF,TGTGCCAGCTCCCGAGGACAGGGGCGGAACAATGAGCAGTTCTTC
TRBJ2-5,-,TRBV6-2/TRBV6-3,-,CASSNTNEETQYF,TGTGCCAGCAGCAATACAAACGAAGAGACCCAGTACTTC